The clone carrying this T cell receptor beta chain occurred many times. Its specificity is unknown. Germline-derived CDR1 and CDR2 are DFQATT and SNEGSKA (reference sequence). The V end was cut by 0 bases, the J end by 0 bases, with 15 bases between. The CDR3 length is 17 residues. These data belong to a study of early T cells in non-severe SARS-CoV-2 infection. Study as a whole: The study sequenced bulk RNA from unsorted whole blood, with chains unpaired. The study's findings and limits: Using VDJdb, the matching emphasized anti-spike CD8 responses while missing private and CD4 specificities.

Individual cDNA molecules received unique molecular identifiers. TCRdb reprocessed the 5' RACE reads with MiXCR, giving one entry per CDR3 protein. This table has about 76,000 distinct CDR3 sequences, less than 15% appearing once. V is TRBV20-1 and J is TRBJ2-1, with D perhaps matching TRBD1 (6 bases). The source of this sequence is an adult who was a healthcare worker with PCR-confirmed SARS-CoV-2 infection or an uninfected control (not recorded which). Material for sequencing was whole blood. The CDR3 bases are TGCAGTGCTAGAGATCTTGTGGGGGCTCGCTCCTACAATGAGCAGTTCTTC. Translation gives CSARDLVGARSYNEQFF.